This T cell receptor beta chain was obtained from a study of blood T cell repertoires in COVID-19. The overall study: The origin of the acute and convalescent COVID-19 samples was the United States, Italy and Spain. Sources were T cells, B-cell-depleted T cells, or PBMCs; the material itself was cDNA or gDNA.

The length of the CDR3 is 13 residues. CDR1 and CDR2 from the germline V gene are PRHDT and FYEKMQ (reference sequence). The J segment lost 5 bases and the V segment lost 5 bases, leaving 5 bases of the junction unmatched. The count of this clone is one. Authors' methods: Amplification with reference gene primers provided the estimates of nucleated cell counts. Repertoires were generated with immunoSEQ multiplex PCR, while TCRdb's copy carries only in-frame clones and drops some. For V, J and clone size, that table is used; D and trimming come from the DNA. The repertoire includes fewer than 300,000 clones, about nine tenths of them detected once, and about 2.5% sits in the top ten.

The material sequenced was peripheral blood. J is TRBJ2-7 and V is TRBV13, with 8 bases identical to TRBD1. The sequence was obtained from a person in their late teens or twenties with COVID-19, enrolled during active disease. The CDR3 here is CASSPTGENEQYF. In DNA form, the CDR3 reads TGTGCCAGCAGCCCGACAGGGGAGAACGAGCAGTACTTC.